This is a list of T cell receptor beta chains from one sample in a study of blood T cell repertoires in COVID-19. Sequenced by immunoSEQ multiplex PCR; TCRdb stores in-frame clones only, minus some. The sample contains about 73,000 clones, 80% to 85% of which appear only once. Sequencing used peripheral blood. The receptors originated from a human donor in a cohort sampled during active COVID-19. Both conserved end residues are part of each CDR3. A D gene is named only where the DNA matches it firmly. Size is stated for part of the rows, as once, few or many counts, or as a class when the clone is expanded.

TRBD1	TRBV7-9	TRBJ2-3	-	CASSLVGQGTDTQYF	TGTGCCAGCAGCTTAGTTGGACAGGGGACAGATACGCAGTATTTT
-	TRBV28	TRBJ1-5	-	CAHTTDPGQPQHF	TGTGCCCATACGACAGACCCCGGGCAGCCCCAGCATTTT
-	TRBV3-1/TRBV3-2	TRBJ2-7	-	CASSPSSGPFYEQYF	TGTGCCAGCAGCCCGTCGAGCGGGCCCTTCTACGAGCAGTACTTC
TRBD1	TRBV4-1	TRBJ2-7	-	CASSQEHRTGGIYEQYF	TGCGCCAGCAGCCAAGAACACCGGACAGGGGGAATCTACGAGCAGTACTTC
TRBD2	TRBV4-2	TRBJ2-1	-	CASSHGLVTNEQFF	TGTGCCAGCAGCCACGGACTAGTTACCAATGAGCAGTTCTTC
TRBD1	TRBV19	TRBJ1-2	once	CASRPTGDYGYTF	TGTGCCAGTAGGCCGACAGGGGACTATGGCTACACCTTC
TRBD2	TRBV11-2	TRBJ2-7	-	CASSLASGSISYEQYF	TGTGCCAGCAGCTTAGCTAGCGGGAGTATCTCCTACGAGCAGTACTTC
-	TRBV5-1	TRBJ2-1	-	CATRGSMGGYNEQFF	TGCGCAACCCGGGGCAGCATGGGGGGCTACAATGAGCAGTTCTTC
TRBD2	TRBV5-4	TRBJ2-3	-	CASSLPGRGTDTQYF	TGTGCCAGCAGCTTGCCAGGGAGGGGCACAGATACGCAGTATTTT
-	TRBV3-1/TRBV3-2	TRBJ1-2	-	CASSRAGTGNYGYTF	TGTGCCAGCAGCCGCGCCGGGACTGGTAACTATGGCTACACCTTC
-	TRBV7-9	TRBJ2-7	once	CASSLVGGAEQYF	TGTGCCAGCAGCTTAGTCGGCGGGGCCGAGCAGTACTTC
TRBD2	TRBV11-2	TRBJ2-3	-	CASRITSGGGTQYF	TGTGCCAGCAGAATAACTAGCGGGGGGGGAACGCAGTATTTT
-	TRBV27	TRBJ1-1	once	CASSLTDPGGLNTEAFF	TGTGCCAGCAGTTTAACGGACCCGGGGGGCTTGAACACTGAAGCTTTCTTT
-	TRBV4-3	TRBJ1-2	once	CASSQGSDRFSNYGYTF	TGCGCCAGCAGCCAAGGGAGTGACAGGTTCTCTAACTATGGCTACACCTTC
TRBD1	TRBV24-1	TRBJ2-1	-	CATSDPGQVSYNEQFF	TGTGCCACCAGTGACCCCGGACAGGTTTCCTACAATGAGCAGTTCTTC
-	TRBV11-2	TRBJ2-7	-	CASSLGLTYEQYF	TGTGCCAGCAGCTTAGGGCTCACCTACGAGCAGTACTTC
-	TRBV5-8	TRBJ1-5	-	CASSWGGMNQPQHF	TGTGCCAGCAGCTGGGGGGGCATGAATCAGCCCCAGCATTTT
TRBD1	TRBV5-1	TRBJ2-7	-	CASSPGTGPYEQYF	TGCGCCAGCAGCCCCGGGACAGGGCCCTACGAGCAGTACTTC
TRBD1	TRBV20-1	TRBJ1-1	-	CSAFDRASFF	TGCAGTGCTTTCGACAGGGCCTCTTTCTTT
-	TRBV7-9	TRBJ2-1	once	CASRGRESSYNEQFF	TGTGCCAGCAGGGGACGGGAGAGCTCCTACAATGAGCAGTTCTTC
-	TRBV6-6	TRBJ1-5	-	CASSPAIDGRGNQPQHF	TGTGCCAGCAGTCCCGCCATAGACGGACGGGGAAATCAGCCCCAGCATTTT
TRBD1	TRBV5-4	TRBJ1-2	few	CASSLTLDRDGYTF	TGTGCCAGCAGCTTGACCCTGGACAGGGATGGCTACACCTTC
TRBD1	TRBV28	TRBJ2-7	-	CASSLYRGNEQYF	TGTGCCAGCAGTTTATACAGGGGTAACGAGCAGTACTTC
TRBD1	TRBV19	TRBJ2-1	few	CASSDRGRVRQFF	TGTGCCAGTAGTGACAGGGGAAGGGTGAGGCAGTTCTTC
TRBD2	TRBV5-1	TRBJ2-5	-	CASSYERGRQETQYF	TGCGCCAGCAGCTACGAGCGGGGGAGGCAAGAGACCCAGTACTTC
TRBD1	TRBV7-9	TRBJ1-2	-	CASSQGDRVFYGYTF	TGTGCCAGCAGCCAAGGCGACAGGGTTTTCTATGGCTACACCTTC
-	TRBV6-1	TRBJ1-3	medium-sized	CASSETFSGNTIYF	TGTGCCAGCAGTGAGACATTCTCTGGAAACACCATATATTTT
-	TRBV4-2	TRBJ2-7	-	CASSQAPMAGNSYEQYF	TGTGCCAGCAGCCAAGCACCAATGGCGGGCAACTCCTACGAGCAGTACTTC
-	TRBV14	TRBJ1-6	-	CASSQSGNNSPLHF	TGTGCCAGCAGCCAATCGGGGAATAATTCACCCCTCCACTTT
TRBD2	TRBV19	TRBJ2-4	-	CAVRGGSGSKNIQYF	TGTGCCGTACGGGGAGGGTCGGGGTCCAAAAACATTCAGTACTTC
TRBD2	TRBV5-6	TRBJ2-7	many	CASSLKGLEFAYEQYF	TGTGCCAGCAGCTTGAAGGGACTAGAATTTGCATACGAGCAGTACTTC
-	TRBV9	TRBJ2-2	-	CASSVSGTSSATGELFF	TGTGCCAGCAGCGTATCGGGTACTAGCAGTGCGACCGGGGAGCTGTTTTTT
-	TRBV4-1	TRBJ1-5	-	CASSQERVAQPQHF	TGCGCCAGCAGCCAAGAACGGGTCGCGCAGCCCCAGCATTTT
-	TRBV6-5	TRBJ2-7	-	CASSLNKQVYEQYF	TGTGCCAGCAGCCTAAATAAACAGGTCTACGAGCAGTACTTC
TRBD2	TRBV27	TRBJ2-2	-	CASRRSGGGELFF	TGTGCCAGCAGGCGGTCGGGGGGCGGGGAGCTGTTTTTT
-	TRBV18	TRBJ2-3	once	CASSPGGLGTDTQYF	TGTGCCAGCTCACCAGGGGGCTTGGGCACAGATACGCAGTATTTT
TRBD2	TRBV5-1	TRBJ2-1	-	CASSLALASGGNEQFF	TGCGCCAGCAGCTTGGCCTTGGCTAGCGGGGGCAATGAGCAGTTCTTC
-	TRBV5-1	TRBJ2-1	-	CASSPGLASTYNEQFF	TGCGCCAGCAGCCCCGGTTTAGCGTCGACCTACAATGAGCAGTTCTTC
-	TRBV6-2/TRBV6-3	TRBJ1-5	-	CASSQQGYQPQHF	TGTGCCAGCAGTCAGCAGGGTTACCAGCCCCAGCATTTT
-	TRBV5-4	TRBJ1-2	-	CASSFSPAEGYTF	TGTGCCAGCAGCTTTTCCCCGGCGGAGGGCTACACCTTC
TRBD1	TRBV5-5	TRBJ2-1	-	CASSLVDRGNEQFF	TGTGCCAGCAGCTTGGTGGACAGGGGAAATGAGCAGTTCTTC
-	TRBV5-4	TRBJ2-7	once	CASSLSGAYEQYF	TGTGCCAGCAGCTTGTCAGGGGCTTACGAGCAGTACTTC
TRBD2	TRBV7-3	TRBJ2-7	-	CASSPSGGPLPQYF	TGTGCCAGCAGTCCCAGCGGGGGCCCCCTTCCGCAGTACTTC
TRBD1	TRBV14	TRBJ2-1	-	CASSREPNRGSYNEQFF	TGTGCCAGCAGCCGAGAGCCCAACAGGGGCAGTTACAATGAGCAGTTCTTC
TRBD2	TRBV11-2	TRBJ2-7	-	CASSFPASGGLSSYEQYF	TGTGCCAGCAGCTTCCCCGCCAGCGGGGGTTTGAGCTCCTACGAGCAGTACTTC
-	TRBV5-8	TRBJ2-7	-	CASSLPSGVWYF	TGTGCCAGCAGCTTGCCGTCAGGGGTATGGTACTTC
TRBD1	TRBV2	TRBJ2-3	-	CARSTVGQASDTQYF	TGTGCCAGGTCAACGGTCGGACAGGCCTCAGATACGCAGTATTTT
TRBD2	TRBV5-1	TRBJ2-5	once	CASSPSGGAGETQYF	TGCGCCAGCAGCCCGAGCGGGGGGGCCGGTGAGACCCAGTACTTC
-	TRBV12-3/TRBV12-4	TRBJ2-1	-	CASSFAGNEQFF	TGTGCCAGCAGTTTTGCGGGAAATGAGCAGTTCTTC
-	TRBV6-2/TRBV6-3	TRBJ2-7	-	CASSYRDTYEQYF	TGTGCCAGCAGTTACCGGGACACCTACGAGCAGTACTTC
-	TRBV6-1	TRBJ2-7	once	CASSEGHSYEQYF	TGTGCCAGCAGTGAAGGACATTCCTACGAGCAGTACTTC
-	TRBV19	TRBJ1-2	-	CASSRRNYGYTF	TGTGCCAGTAGTCGCAGGAACTATGGCTACACCTTC
TRBD1	TRBV5-4	TRBJ1-6	-	CASSFGTENSPLHF	TGTGCCAGCAGCTTCGGGACAGAGAATTCACCCCTCCACTTT